This entry describes one TCR beta chain. V lost 5 bases to trimming and J lost 2 bases, with 9 bases between them. This CDR3 is built from 13 residues. Per germline, CDR1 SGHTA and CDR2 FQGTGA. The data derive from a study of blood T cell repertoires in COVID-19. Assay used: immunoSEQ multiplex PCR; TCRdb lists only in-frame clones, some missing. Here the sample spans about 160,000 clones, 87% being singletons. The sequencing sample was made of PBMCs or T cells enriched from blood (not recorded which). The chain has TRBV7-3 and TRBJ2-5, with D possibly being TRBD1 (6 bases). The source is a woman aged 40 to 55 who had been exposed to COVID-19. CDR3 sequence: CASSEDSQETQYF. In DNA, the CDR3 is TGTGCCAGCAGCGAGGACAGTCAAGAGACCCAGTACTTC.